The 24 T cell receptor beta chains below were found in one sample sequenced in a study of T cell repertoires in cytomegalovirus infection. TCRdb re-derived calls from the reads in MiXCR, one entry per CDR3 protein. This sample has around 240,000 distinct CDR3 sequences; 22% occur once, and the top ten carry roughly 18%. The source material was CD8+ T cells from PBMCs. Source of these receptors: a human donor in good health (CMV status not recorded). Some clones in this sample may be carry-over from other donors' samples.

This clonotype was counted between two and nine times. The V call is TRBV7-6, the J call TRBJ2-2; D call uncertain. The CDR3 is 12 amino acids. Trimming removed 1 base at V and 6 bases at J, with 3 bases between. The germline V gene has CDR1 SGHVS and CDR2 FNYEAQ. The CDR3 sequence is CASSLESGELFF. CDR3 in DNA: TGTGCCAGCAGCTTAGAGTCCGGGGAGCTGTTTTTT.

This clonotype has at least ten counts. The CDR3 sequence is CASSPRGSTVTDTQYF. The CDR3 nucleotides read TGTGCCAGCAGCCCCCGGGGTAGTACCGTCACAGATACGCAGTATTTT. The chain is built from TRBV7-2 and TRBJ2-3, with D possibly matching TRBD2 (5 bases). V was clipped by 5 bases and J by 2 bases, with 17 bases between them. CDR1 is SGHTA and CDR2 is FQGNSA in the germline V gene. The CDR3 length is 16 residues.

This clonotype has a handful of counts. V and J are TRBV7-9 and TRBJ2-2; a possible D gene is TRBD1 (6 bases). V lost 7 bases and J lost 3, with 12 bases in between. The germline gives CDR1 SEHNR, CDR2 FQNEAQ (reference sequence). This CDR3 is 14 amino acids long. CDR3 bases: TGTGCCAGCATCCGGGACACATACACCGGGGAGCTGTTTTTT. Its protein product is CASIRDTYTGELFF.

The V and J genes are TRBV14 and TRBJ2-7; D remains ambiguous. The V gene lost 4 bases and the J gene lost 2 bases, with 9 bases spanning the gap. CDR1 is SGHDN, CDR2 FVKESK, per germline. CDR3 length: 13 residues. The DNA of the CDR3 is TGTGCCAGCAGCCTGACCCTTACCTACGAGCAGTACTTC. Its protein product is CASSLTLTYEQYF.

This clonotype was found many times. This chain joins TRBV7-9 and TRBJ1-1; D remains ambiguous. The V end was cut by 5 bases, the J end by 0 bases, with 13 bases between. Germline loops: CDR1 SEHNR, CDR2 FQNEAQ (reference sequence). The CDR3 extends over 15 amino acids. The CDR3 loop reads CASSLDEGMNTEAFF. CDR3 bases: TGTGCCAGCAGCCTAGATGAGGGCATGAACACTGAAGCTTTCTTT.

This clonotype was seen more than once but under ten times. This rearrangement joins TRBV20-1 to TRBJ2-7; D uncertain. CDR1 and CDR2 (germline): DFQATT, SNEGSKA (reference sequence). Trimming took 5 bases from V and 2 from J, leaving 10 bases between them. The CDR3 has 12 amino acids. CDR3 region: CSAARSTYEQYF. The CDR3 DNA reads as TGCAGTGCTGCGCGGTCAACCTACGAGCAGTACTTC.

The rearrangement links TRBV29-1 to TRBJ2-1; the match to TRBD1 covers 10 bases. Germline V gene lookup returns CDR1 SQVTM and CDR2 ANQGSEA. J lost 4 bases, V lost 0 bases, and 6 bases had no gene match. The CDR3 is 16 amino acids. The CDR3, as DNA: TGCAGCGTTGAAGATCCCGACAGGGGGCTATACAATGAGCAGTTCTTC. Amino acids: CSVEDPDRGLYNEQFF.

This clonotype was counted a few times. This chain connects TRBV5-1 to TRBJ1-1, with 7 bases that match TRBD1. CDR1 and CDR2 (germline): SGHRS, YFSETQ. CDR3 size: 14 residues. The V gene end was trimmed by 4 bases and the J gene end by 3 bases; junction bases not matched to a gene: 6. The CDR3 coding sequence is TGCGCCAGCAGCATGACAGGGCGAGACACTGAAGCTTTCTTT. As protein: CASSMTGRDTEAFF.

The chain employs TRBV25-1 and TRBJ2-3; a possible D gene is TRBD2 (5 bases). The CDR3 totals 14 residues. V was trimmed by 3 bases and J by 3 bases, leaving 10 bases between them. Per the germline V gene, CDR1 is MGHDK and CDR2 is SYGVNS. CDR3 sequence (DNA): TGTGCCAGCAGTGAGGCTAGCATGACAGATACGCAGTATTTT. Amino acid sequence: CASSEASMTDTQYF. Full variable domain (remainder filled in from reference TRBV25-1 and TRBJ2-3): EADIYQTPRYLVIGTGKKITLECSQTMGHDKMYWYQQDPGMELHLIHYSYGVNSTEKGDLSSESTVSRIRTEHFPLTLESARPSHTSQYLCASSEASMTDTQYFGPGTRLTVL.

In its sample, this clonotype was seen many times. The gene calls are TRBV7-3 and TRBJ2-3; 9 bases line up with TRBD1. The CDR3 is 15 residues long. Looked up from germline, CDR1 is SGHTA and CDR2 is FQGTGA. Trimming cost V 5 bases and J 2 bases; bases outside gene matches: 5. CDR3 region: CASSRTGAPTDTQYF. The CDR3 nucleotides read TGTGCCAGCAGCCGGACAGGGGCGCCCACAGATACGCAGTATTTT.

This clonotype was counted a few times. V gene TRBV15 combines with J gene TRBJ2-7; D is perhaps TRBD2 (5 bases). CDR1 and CDR2 from the germline V gene are LNHNV and YYDKDF (reference sequence). This CDR3 comprises 13 residues. V was trimmed by 4 bases and J by 7 bases, leaving 14 bases between them. In DNA, the CDR3 is TGTGCCACCAGCACAGGACCGGGGAAGGAGCAGTACTTC. It is translated as CATSTGPGKEQYF.

The CDR3 coding sequence is TGTGCCAGCAGCTTCGGTAGTAAATTCGGGTCGTTGAACACTGAAGCTTTCTTT. The encoded protein is CASSFGSKFGSLNTEAFF. The chain employs TRBV5-4 and TRBJ1-1; no clear D gene. CDR3 length: 18 amino acids. V lost 2 bases, J lost 0 bases, and 20 bases lay in between. Looked up from germline, CDR1 is SGHNT and CDR2 is YYREEE (reference sequence). Combining the CDR3 with reference TRBV5-4 and TRBJ1-1 gives the whole variable domain ETGVTQSPTHLIKTRGQQVTLRCSSQSGHNTVSWYQQALGQGPQFIFQYYREEENGRGNFPPRFSGLQFPNYSSELNVNALELDDSALYLCASSFGSKFGSLNTEAFFGQGTRLTVV.

This clonotype turned up a few times. The chain combines TRBV30 with TRBJ2-2; maybe TRBD1 (7 bases). Germline V gene lookup returns CDR1 GTSNPN and CDR2 SVGIG (reference sequence). There are 15 residues in the CDR3. Trimming took off 3 bases at V and 2 bases at J, with 13 bases between the two ends. This CDR3 is CAWSGGTANTGELFF. The CDR3 region has the DNA TGTGCCTGGAGCGGCGGGACAGCCAACACCGGGGAGCTGTTTTTT.

J is TRBJ1-1 and V is TRBV5-5; D is ambiguous. The CDR3 covers 12 residues. Trimming took 0 bases from V and 6 from J, leaving 6 bases between them. Per the germline V gene, CDR1 is SGHKS and CDR2 is YYEKEE (reference sequence). DNA for the CDR3: TGTGCCAGCAGCTTGGTATACCCTGAAGCTTTCTTT. Translating it yields CASSLVYPEAFF.

The chain links TRBV15 to TRBJ1-1; the D gene is possibly TRBD1 (5 bases). V shed 1 base and J shed 11 bases, with 14 bases lying between them. The CDR3 has 13 amino acids. Germline CDR1 reads LNHNV; CDR2 reads YYDKDF (reference sequence). CDR3 sequence (DNA): TGTGCCACCAGCAGAGCCGGTGAAGAGGGGGCTTTCTTT. Translating it yields CATSRAGEEGAFF.

The chain recombines TRBV7-6 with TRBJ2-2; maybe TRBD1 (6 bases). Trimming stripped 1 base from V and 6 bases from J, with 12 bases between. The CDR3 covers 15 residues. CDR1 SGHVS and CDR2 FNYEAQ come from the germline V gene. Here the CDR3 reads CASSLVPGVAGELFF. CDR3 DNA sequence: TGTGCCAGCAGCTTAGTCCCAGGGGTCGCCGGGGAGCTGTTTTTT.

Many counts were recorded for this clonotype. The chain couples TRBV20-1 to TRBJ1-2; 8 bases fit TRBD1. CDR1 is DFQATT, CDR2 SNEGSKA, per germline (reference sequence). The CDR3 is 19 amino acids. With 0 bases clipped from V and 4 bases from J, the junction kept 19 bases outside the gene matches. The CDR3 loop is CSARDSLQGAYPLGYGYTF. CDR3 nucleotides: TGCAGTGCTAGAGATAGTCTTCAGGGGGCCTACCCTCTCGGCTATGGCTACACCTTC.

The V and J genes are TRBV10-3 and TRBJ2-3, with 7 positions matching TRBD2. V shed 2 bases, J shed 0 bases, and the junction held 5 bases outside the gene matches. This CDR3 comprises 16 residues. CDR1 is ENHRY, CDR2 SYGVKD, per germline. The CDR3 loop is CAISEAGVYSTDTQYF. The CDR3 nucleotides read TGTGCCATCAGTGAGGCGGGGGTATACAGCACAGATACGCAGTATTTT.

The chain links TRBV12-3 or TRBV12-4 to TRBJ2-7, with 8 bases lining up with TRBD2. Trimming cost V 8 bases and J 11 bases; bases outside gene matches: 8. The CDR3 has 11 amino acids. CDR3 sequence (DNA): TGTGCCAGCGGGTTAGCGGGGTGGAAGTACTTC. It specifies CASGLAGWKYF.

This clonotype was observed many times. The chain joins TRBV28 to TRBJ1-2, with D possibly being TRBD1 (6 bases). The CDR3 contains 14 residues. V lost 2 bases and J 8 bases, leaving 15 bases between the germline ends. Germline CDR1 reads MDHEN; CDR2 reads SYDVKM. CDR3 coding DNA: TGTGCCAGCAGTTTAATGACAGGAGTAGAAGGCTACACCTTC. It translates to CASSLMTGVEGYTF.

The chain uses TRBV28 and TRBJ2-3; 13 bases are shared with TRBD2. CDR1 is MDHEN and CDR2 is SYDVKM in the germline V gene. Trimming at V came to 6 bases and at J to 9 bases, leaving 12 bases not matched to a gene. The CDR3 spans 16 residues. As DNA, the CDR3 is TGTGCCAGCAGCCCGGGACTAGCGGGGATAGGGGGGACGCAGTATTTT. Its protein product is CASSPGLAGIGGTQYF.

This clonotype was detected only a few times. V usage is TRBV12-3 or TRBV12-4 and J usage is TRBJ1-1; perhaps TRBD1 as D (5 bases). CDR3 size: 12 residues. The ends were cut back, 1 base at V and 8 bases at J, with 8 bases in the middle. As DNA, the CDR3 is TGTGCCAGCAGTTTAGTGACAGTCGAAGCTTTCTTT. This gives the protein CASSLVTVEAFF.

There are many counts of this clonotype. The gene calls are TRBV6-5 and TRBJ2-3, with 9 bases aligning to TRBD2. V lost 6 bases and J lost 10; bases outside the gene matches: 11. The CDR3 spans 14 residues. Germline V gene lookup returns CDR1 MNHEY and CDR2 SVGAGI. CDR3 DNA sequence: TGTGCCAGCAGCCCTCTTGTCAGCGGGGGGCCGCAGTATTTT. Protein sequence: CASSPLVSGGPQYF.

There are many counts of this clonotype. J is TRBJ1-5 and V is TRBV15, with TRBD1 as a possible D gene (5 bases). The CDR3 is made up of 18 amino acids. Germline loops: CDR1 LNHNV, CDR2 YYDKDF (reference sequence). V was clipped by 3 bases and J by 2 bases, with 20 bases between them. The CDR3 loop is CATSSRDRVLMGNQPQHF. Here the CDR3 DNA reads TGTGCCACCAGCAGCCGGGACCGCGTCTTGATGGGCAATCAGCCCCAGCATTTT.